This TCR beta chain was found in a study of cytomegalovirus exposure and HLA in healthy donors. Here immunoSEQ multiplex PCR was the method, and the copy in TCRdb shows in-frame clones only, minus some. The sample includes some 140,000 clones, approximately 84% of them seen just once. Germline CDR1 reads MNHEY; CDR2 reads SVGAGI. Trimming removed 5 bases from V and 0 bases from J, with 11 bases in between. The CDR3 has 15 amino acids. Only one count was recorded for this clone. Other nucleotide sequences in the sample specify the same CDR3. The chain employs TRBV6-5 and TRBJ1-3; perhaps TRBD1 as D (6 bases). The specimen was PBMCs. The TCR comes from a woman aged 25 to 39 in good health and CMV-seronegative. CDR3 region: CASSPGQFSGNTIYF. The CDR3 DNA is TGTGCCAGCAGTCCCGGACAGTTCTCTGGAAACACCATATATTTT.